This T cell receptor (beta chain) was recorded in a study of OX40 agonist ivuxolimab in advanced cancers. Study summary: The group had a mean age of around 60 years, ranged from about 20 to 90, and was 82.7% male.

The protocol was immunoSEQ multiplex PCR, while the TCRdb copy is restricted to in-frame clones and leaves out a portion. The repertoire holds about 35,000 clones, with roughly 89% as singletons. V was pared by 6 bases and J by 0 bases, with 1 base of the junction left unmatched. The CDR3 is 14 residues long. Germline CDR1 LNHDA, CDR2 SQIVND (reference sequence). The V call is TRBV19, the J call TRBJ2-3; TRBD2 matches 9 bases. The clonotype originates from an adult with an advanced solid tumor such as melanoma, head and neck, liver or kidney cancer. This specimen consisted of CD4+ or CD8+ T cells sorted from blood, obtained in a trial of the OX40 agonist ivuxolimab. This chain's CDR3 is CASRTSGSTDTQYF. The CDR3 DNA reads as TGTGCCAGTAGGACTAGCGGAAGCACAGATACGCAGTATTTT.